This T cell receptor (beta chain) emerged from a study of blood T cell repertoires in COVID-19 (dated by TCRdb to 2018 to 2021). About the study as a whole: Collaborator samples came from the United States, Italy and Spain and covered acute and convalescent phases of COVID-19. The material from the prospective study consisted of cDNA or gDNA derived from T cells, B-cell-depleted T cells, or PBMCs. Subjects who had been exposed to COVID-19, were actively infected with it, or had recovered from it provided the deeply sampled blood TCRbeta repertoires that made up the dataset. The repertoires were made available in a free public database intended to serve as a resource for research on the immune response to SARS-CoV-2. Samples came from the ongoing ImmuneRACE study (first 160 participants) plus 1,254 subjects from 6 global collaborators. A de-identified subject ID, COVID-19 status, age in years and sex were almost always included in the sample metadata. Where available, HLA class I and class II types were obtained from metadata supplied by the sample provider rather than from assay-based typing. Study-wide findings and limitations: The amount of clinical and demographic metadata varied by source and participant and was provided uncurated.

TCRbeta CDR3 regions were amplified from genomic DNA using the immunoSEQ Assay, a bias-controlled multiplex PCR. Regarding the original processing steps: Within the assay, amplification of reference gene primers was used to estimate how many nucleated cells each sample contained. To quantify the absolute abundance of each unique TCRbeta CDR3 rearrangement, sequence reads were collapsed and filtered. Productive Simpson clonality was computed per sample as the square root of Simpson's diversity index over productive rearrangements. TCRdb retrieved this table from immuneACCESS and kept in-frame rearrangements only. Not all clones are present; in checked studies, unresolved V genes account for under half, and no reason is known for the remainder. That table furnishes V, J and clone size, whereas the DNA furnished D and trimming. The sample table lists under 70,000 clones, around 87% of them with a count of one. The top ten constitute about 6.5% of the sample.

Measured from the cysteine to the phenylalanine, the CDR3 is 15 residues long. Here the CDR3 DNA is all that survives: 45 bases in frame from base 1. Trimming removed 2 bases from V and 5 bases from J, leaving 14 bases between the germline ends. CDR1 is given as SGHTA and CDR2 as FQGNSA, both from the germline V gene. One collaborating source in Seattle enrolled patients during active infection and followed them longitudinally through the course of disease. Whole blood was collected in K2EDTA tubes by collaborating institutions according to the institutions' own protocols. Collaborator samples were shipped for TCRbeta analysis as frozen whole blood, isolated PBMCs, or DNA extracted from either sample type. Concerning this clone: Its specific antigen is unknown. Per-base quality was not reported, and no clone a single base away is much larger than it.

Recombination joined TRBV7-2 with TRBJ2-3; TRBD2 is a possible D gene, resting on 5 matching bases. Sequencing was performed on peripheral blood. The clonotype was recovered from a woman aged 60-75 years with COVID-19, enrolled during active disease. The nucleotide sequence reads TGTGCCAGCAGCTTACTTCGGGGTCGGGGAGATACGCAGTATTTT. Translated, it gives CASSLLRGRGDTQYF. Reference TRBV7-2 and TRBJ2-3 genes cover what lies past the CDR3, so the full variable domain is GAGVSQSPSNKVTEKGKDVELRCDPISGHTALYWYRQSLGQGLEFLIYFQGNSAPDKSGLPSDRFSAERTGGSVSTLTIQRTQQEDSAVYLCASSLLRGRGDTQYFGPGTRLTVL.